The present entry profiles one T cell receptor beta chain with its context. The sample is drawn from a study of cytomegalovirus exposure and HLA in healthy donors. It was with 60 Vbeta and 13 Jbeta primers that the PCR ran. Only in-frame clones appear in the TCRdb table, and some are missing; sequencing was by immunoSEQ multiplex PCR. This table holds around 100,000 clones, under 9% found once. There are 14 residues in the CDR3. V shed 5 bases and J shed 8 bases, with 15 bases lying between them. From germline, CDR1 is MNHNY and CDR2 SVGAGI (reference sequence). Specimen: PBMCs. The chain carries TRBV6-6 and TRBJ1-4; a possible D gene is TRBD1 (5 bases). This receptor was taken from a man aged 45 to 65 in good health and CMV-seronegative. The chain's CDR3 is CASSKTGEPEKLFF. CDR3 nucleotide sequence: TGTGCCAGCAGTAAGACGGGGGAGCCCGAAAAACTGTTTTTT.